This T cell receptor beta chain was retrieved from a study of blood T cell repertoires in COVID-19. Study information: PBMCs, B-cell-depleted T cells, or T cells provided the cDNA or gDNA that made up the material.

In the study's own analysis: Estimation of nucleated cell counts relied on the amplification of reference gene primers. Profiling relied on immunoSEQ multiplex PCR, and the TCRdb table lists in-frame clones only, not all of them. That table gives V, J and clone size, and the DNA gave D and trimming. The table shows over 25,000 clones, with about 90% occurring only once. Trimming pared 5 bases from V and 0 bases from J, leaving 4 bases between. The length of the CDR3 is 13 residues. The V gene's germline CDR1 is MNHEY and CDR2 SVGAGI. Sequences were obtained from peripheral blood. The chain uses TRBV6-5 and TRBJ1-4; no definite D call. The receptor's source is a man aged 70 or older with active or convalescent COVID-19. The CDR3 DNA reads as TGTGCCAGCAGTCGTTCAACTAATGAAAAACTGTTTTTT. Translation gives CASSRSTNEKLFF.